The TCR beta chain described here comes from a study of T cell repertoires in cytomegalovirus infection. About the study: As its CMV epitopes, the study selected recently identified HLA-C-restricted and well-studied HLA-B-restricted targets. In public TCR beta signatures, there were indications of both CMV infection and matching HLA type.

Germline assignment: CDR1 MDHEN and CDR2 SYDVKM. The CDR3 extends over 14 amino acids. With 4 bases clipped from V and 4 bases from J, the junction kept 2 bases outside the gene matches. From the reads, TCRdb called clonotypes with MiXCR, one entry per CDR3 protein. The data contain some 920,000 distinct CDR3 sequences, roughly 30% of them seen just once; the ten biggest clones take up over 12%. Study conclusions and caveats: Frequencies of public TCR beta families were cumulated, and this identified carriers of CMV plus the relevant HLA. What dominated the ex vivo response were HLA-C-restricted CMV-specific TCR beta clonotypes.

With regard to this clonotype: Its antigen is not identified.

Source: cultured CD8+ T cells from PBMCs, taken from culture after CMV antigen stimulation. The receptor was derived from a human donor in good health (CMV status not recorded). Some clones in this sample may be carry-over from other donors' samples. J is TRBJ2-1 and V is TRBV28, with TRBD2 matching over 9 bases. The chain's CDR3 is CASSSLAGYNEQFF. The CDR3 DNA is TGTGCCAGCAGTTCTCTAGCGGGATACAATGAGCAGTTCTTC.